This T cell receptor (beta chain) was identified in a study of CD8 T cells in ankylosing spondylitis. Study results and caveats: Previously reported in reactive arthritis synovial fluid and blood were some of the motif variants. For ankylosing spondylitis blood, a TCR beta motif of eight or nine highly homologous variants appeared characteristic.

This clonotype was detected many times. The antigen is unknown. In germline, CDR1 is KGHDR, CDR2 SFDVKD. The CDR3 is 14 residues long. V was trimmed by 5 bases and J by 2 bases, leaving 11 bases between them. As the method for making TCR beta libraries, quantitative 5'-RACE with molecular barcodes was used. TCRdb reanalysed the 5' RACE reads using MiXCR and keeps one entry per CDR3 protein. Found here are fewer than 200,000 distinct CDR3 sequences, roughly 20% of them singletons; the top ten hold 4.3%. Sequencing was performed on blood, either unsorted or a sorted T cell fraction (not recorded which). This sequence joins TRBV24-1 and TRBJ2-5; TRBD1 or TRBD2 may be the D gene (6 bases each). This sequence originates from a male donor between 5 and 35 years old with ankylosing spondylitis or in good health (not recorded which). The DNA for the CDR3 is TGTGCCACCAGTGGACGGGGGACACAAGAGACCCAGTACTTC. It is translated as CATSGRGTQETQYF.